This TCR beta chain was profiled in a study of T cell responses to AZD1222 COVID-19 vaccine. Trimming removed 11 bases from V and 1 base from J, with 15 bases in between. CDR3 size: 14 residues. The germline gives CDR1 MNHEY, CDR2 SVGAGI. This table comes from immunoSEQ multiplex PCR, and its TCRdb copy is limited to in-frame clones, with some not included. The data contain some 150,000 clones, approximately 90% of them singletons. Points on this clone: The antigen remains undetermined.

Study conclusions and caveats: Repertoires in all cases were sampled only once the peak T cell response had passed.

This clonotype was obtained from an adult in good health. The gene calls are TRBV6-5 and TRBJ1-5, with D possibly TRBD1 on 6 matching bases. This material consisted of peripheral blood, taken on day 0 of AZD1222 vaccination. The CDR3 loop reads CALWGGRSNQPQHF. The DNA of the CDR3 is TGTGCCTTGTGGGGGGGGCGAAGCAATCAGCCCCAGCATTTT.